This T cell receptor beta chain came from a study of early T cells in non-severe SARS-CoV-2 infection. Remarks on this clonotype: Antigen specificity is unknown.

Study results and caveats: Anti-spike CD8 responses were favored in VDJdb matching, and private and CD4 specificities were missed.

TCRdb reanalysed the 5' RACE reads using MiXCR and keeps one entry per CDR3 protein. This table has about 26,000 distinct CDR3 sequences, about 4.8% appearing once. Material for sequencing was whole blood. The clonotype was recovered from an adult who was a healthcare worker with PCR-confirmed SARS-CoV-2 infection or an uninfected control (not recorded which).

CDR3 bases: TGTGCCAGCAGCCAAGAGGGTGCGGAACGGGCAGATACGCAGTATTTT. As protein: CASSQEGAERADTQYF. The rearrangement links TRBV14 to TRBJ2-3; D not certain. The germline V gene encodes CDR1 SGHDN and CDR2 FVKESK. The CDR3 is 16 residues long. Trimming left V 0 bases short and J 4 bases short, with 14 bases between.